One T cell receptor beta chain is described in this entry. This CDR3 contains 15 residues. CDR1 is LNHDA and CDR2 is SQIVND in the germline V gene (reference sequence). The V and J ends lost 2 bases and 3 bases respectively, with 11 bases between them. These data come from a study of blood T cell repertoires in COVID-19. Authors' methods: Counts of nucleated cells, estimated from reference gene primer amplification, were obtained. Clones were read by immunoSEQ multiplex PCR, and TCRdb kept only the in-frame ones, dropping some. V and J calls and clone size are copied from that table; D and trimming were computed from the DNA. The sample includes a few hundred thousand clones, about four fifths of them seen just once.

The gene calls are TRBV19 and TRBJ1-5; D is unresolved. The TCR was taken from a woman in her thirties or forties with acute COVID-19. Sequencing was performed on PBMCs or T cells enriched from blood (not recorded which). The CDR3, as DNA: TGTGCCAGTAGTATACGGTTCAGGCCCAATCAGCCCCAGCATTTT. Translating it yields CASSIRFRPNQPQHF.